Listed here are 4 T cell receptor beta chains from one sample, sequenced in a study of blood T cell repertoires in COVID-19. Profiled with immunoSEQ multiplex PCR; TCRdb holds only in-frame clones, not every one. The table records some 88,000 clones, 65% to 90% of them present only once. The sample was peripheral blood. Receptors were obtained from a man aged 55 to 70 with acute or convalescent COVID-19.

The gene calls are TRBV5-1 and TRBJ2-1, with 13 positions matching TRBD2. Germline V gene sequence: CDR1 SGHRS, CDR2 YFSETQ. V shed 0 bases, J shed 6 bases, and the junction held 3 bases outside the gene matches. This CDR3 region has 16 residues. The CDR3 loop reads CASSLVGTSGTNEQFF. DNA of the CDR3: TGCGCCAGCAGCTTGGTCGGGACTAGCGGGACCAATGAGCAGTTCTTC.

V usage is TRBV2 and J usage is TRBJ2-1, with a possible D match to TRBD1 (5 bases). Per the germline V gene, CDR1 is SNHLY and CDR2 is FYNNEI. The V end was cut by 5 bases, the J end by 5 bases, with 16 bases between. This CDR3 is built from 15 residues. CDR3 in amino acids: CASSPKGVRDNEQFF. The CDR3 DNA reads TGTGCCAGCAGTCCTAAAGGGGTCAGGGACAATGAGCAGTTCTTC.

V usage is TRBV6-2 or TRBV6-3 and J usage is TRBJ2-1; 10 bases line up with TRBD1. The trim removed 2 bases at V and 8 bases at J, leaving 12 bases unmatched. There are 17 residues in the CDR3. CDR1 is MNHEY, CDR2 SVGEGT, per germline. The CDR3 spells CASSYVTGGARRDEQFF. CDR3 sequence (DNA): TGTGCCAGCAGTTACGTGACAGGGGGCGCGAGGAGGGATGAGCAGTTCTTC.

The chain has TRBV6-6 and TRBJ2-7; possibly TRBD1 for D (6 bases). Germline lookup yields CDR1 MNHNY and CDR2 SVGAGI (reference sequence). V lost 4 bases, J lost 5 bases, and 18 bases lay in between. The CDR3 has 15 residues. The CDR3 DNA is TGTGCCAGCAGTTTTATACAGGGCAGTAGGCACGAGCAGTACTTC. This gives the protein CASSFIQGSRHEQYF.